The subject of this entry is one T cell receptor (beta chain). Its antigen is currently unknown. Study processing details: In papillary thyroid cancer, a distant-metastasis classifier was built using CDR3 differences across clinicopathological groups. TCRdb called clones again from the PCR reads with MiXCR. The V and J calls were determined by TCRdb, not by the authors. The sample includes some 31,000 clones, more than 3.5% of them seen just once. These data originate in a study of metastatic and nonmetastatic thyroid tumors. Study in general: The authors compared repertoires across blood and tumor or nodule tissue from malignant and benign thyroid patients. Study outcomes and limitations: According to reports, the diversity of TCR beta was significantly higher in malignant thyroid tumors than in benign nodules, and this held in both blood and tumor samples.

Treatment of any kind had been given to no patient before thyroid surgery. The germline CDR1 and CDR2 sequences are MDHEN and SYDVKM. Trimming took 1 base from V and 4 from J, leaving 11 bases between them. The CDR3 has 15 residues. The sample comprised blood. The clonotype originates from a female donor with papillary thyroid cancer or a benign thyroid nodule (not recorded which). Some clones in this sample may be carry-over from other donors' samples. The chain links TRBV28 to TRBJ2-1; maybe TRBD2 (6 bases). CDR3 region: CASSLSGDTYNEQFF. The CDR3, as DNA: TGTGCCAGCAGTTTATCGGGAGACACTTACAATGAGCAGTTCTTC.